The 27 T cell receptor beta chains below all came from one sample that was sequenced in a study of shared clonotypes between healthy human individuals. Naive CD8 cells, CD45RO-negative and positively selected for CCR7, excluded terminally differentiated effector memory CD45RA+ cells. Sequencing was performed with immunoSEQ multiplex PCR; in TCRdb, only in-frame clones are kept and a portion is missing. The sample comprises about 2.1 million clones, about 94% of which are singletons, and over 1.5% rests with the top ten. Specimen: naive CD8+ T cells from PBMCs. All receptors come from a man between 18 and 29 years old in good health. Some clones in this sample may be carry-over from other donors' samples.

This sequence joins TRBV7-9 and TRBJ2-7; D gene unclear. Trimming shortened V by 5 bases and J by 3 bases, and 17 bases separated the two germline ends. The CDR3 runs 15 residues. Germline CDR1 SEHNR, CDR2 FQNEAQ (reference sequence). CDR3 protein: CASSPGWVRVYEQYF. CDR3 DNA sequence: TGTGCCAGCAGCCCCGGGTGGGTGAGAGTCTACGAGCAGTACTTC.

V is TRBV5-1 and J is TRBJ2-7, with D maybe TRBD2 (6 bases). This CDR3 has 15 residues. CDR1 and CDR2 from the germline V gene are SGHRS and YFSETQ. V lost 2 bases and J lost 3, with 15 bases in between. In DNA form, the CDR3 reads TGCGCCAGCAGCTTAACGGAGGGGTCTAGCTACGAGCAGTACTTC. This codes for CASSLTEGSSYEQYF.

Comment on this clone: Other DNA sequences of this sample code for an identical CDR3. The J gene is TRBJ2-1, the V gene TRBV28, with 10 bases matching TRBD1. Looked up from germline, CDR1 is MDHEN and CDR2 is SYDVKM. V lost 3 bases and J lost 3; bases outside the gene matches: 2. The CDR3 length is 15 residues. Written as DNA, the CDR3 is TGTGCCAGCAGTTTTGGGACAGGGGACTACAATGAGCAGTTCTTC. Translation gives CASSFGTGDYNEQFF. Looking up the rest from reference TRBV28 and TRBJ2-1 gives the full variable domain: DVKVTQSSRYLVKRTGEKVFLECVQDMDHENMFWYRQDPGLGLRLIYFSYDVKMKEKGDIPEGYSVSREKKERFSLILESASTNQTSMYLCASSFGTGDYNEQFFGPGTRLTVL.

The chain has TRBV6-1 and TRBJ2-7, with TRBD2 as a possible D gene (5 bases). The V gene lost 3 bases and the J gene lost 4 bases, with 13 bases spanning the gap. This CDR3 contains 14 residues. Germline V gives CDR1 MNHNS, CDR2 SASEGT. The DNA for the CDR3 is TGTGCCAGCAGTGATAGCGCCAGAAAATACGAGCAGTACTTC. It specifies CASSDSARKYEQYF.

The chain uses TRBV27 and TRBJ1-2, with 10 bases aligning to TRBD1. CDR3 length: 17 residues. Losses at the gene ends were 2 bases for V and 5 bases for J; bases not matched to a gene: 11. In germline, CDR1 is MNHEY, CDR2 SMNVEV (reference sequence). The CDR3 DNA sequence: TGTGCCAGCAGTTTACGGACAGGGGGAATGGTGGGTTATGGCTACACCTTC. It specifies CASSLRTGGMVGYGYTF.

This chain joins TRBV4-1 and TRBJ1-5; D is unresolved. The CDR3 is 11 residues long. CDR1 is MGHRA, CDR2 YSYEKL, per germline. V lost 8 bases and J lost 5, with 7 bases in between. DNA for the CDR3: TGCGCCAGCTCCTCTTATCAGCCCCAGCATTTT. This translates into CASSSYQPQHF.

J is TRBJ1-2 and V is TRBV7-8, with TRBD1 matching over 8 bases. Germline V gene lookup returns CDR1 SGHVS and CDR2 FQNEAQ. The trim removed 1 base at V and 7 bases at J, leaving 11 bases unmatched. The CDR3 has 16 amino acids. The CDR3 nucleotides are TGTGCCAGCAGCTTAGAGGGACAGGCGGGTAGGGGTGGCTACACCTTC. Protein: CASSLEGQAGRGGYTF.

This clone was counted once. The CDR3 sequence is CASSLGDSGRGFSEQYF. The CDR3 DNA reads TGTGCCAGCAGCTTAGGGGACAGCGGCAGGGGGTTCTCCGAGCAGTACTTC. V usage is TRBV13 and J usage is TRBJ2-7, with 7 bases that match TRBD1. V shed 0 bases, J shed 6 bases, and the junction held 14 bases outside the gene matches. The CDR3 loop spans 17 amino acids. Germline lookup yields CDR1 PRHDT and CDR2 FYEKMQ (reference sequence).

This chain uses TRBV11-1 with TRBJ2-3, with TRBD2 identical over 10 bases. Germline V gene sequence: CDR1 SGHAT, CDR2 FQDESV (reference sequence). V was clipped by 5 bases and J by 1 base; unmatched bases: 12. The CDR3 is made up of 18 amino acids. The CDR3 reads CASSNLEPGLAGTDTQYF. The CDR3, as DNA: TGTGCCAGCAGCAACTTAGAACCCGGACTAGCGGGCACAGATACGCAGTATTTT.

CDR3 region: CASGNRDPQNIQYF. CDR3 coding DNA: TGTGCCAGCGGGAACCGGGACCCACAAAACATTCAGTACTTC. The gene calls are TRBV28 and TRBJ2-4; either TRBD1 or TRBD2 may supply D (5 bases each). There are 14 residues in the CDR3. Germline V gives CDR1 MDHEN, CDR2 SYDVKM. The germline V and J ends were trimmed by 8 bases and 5 bases, with 16 bases remaining between them. Drawing the rest from reference TRBV28 and TRBJ2-4, the complete variable domain is DVKVTQSSRYLVKRTGEKVFLECVQDMDHENMFWYRQDPGLGLRLIYFSYDVKMKEKGDIPEGYSVSREKKERFSLILESASTNQTSMYLCASGNRDPQNIQYFGAGTRLSVL.

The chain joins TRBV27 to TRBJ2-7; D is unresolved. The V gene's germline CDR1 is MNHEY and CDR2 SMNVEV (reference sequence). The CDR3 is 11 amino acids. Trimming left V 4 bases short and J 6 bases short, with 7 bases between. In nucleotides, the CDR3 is TGTGCCAGCAGTTCGTCTGTCGAGCAGTACTTC. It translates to CASSSSVEQYF.

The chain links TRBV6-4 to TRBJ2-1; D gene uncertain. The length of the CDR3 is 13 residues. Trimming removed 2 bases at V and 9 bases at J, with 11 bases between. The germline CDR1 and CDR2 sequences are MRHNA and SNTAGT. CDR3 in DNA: TGTGCCAGCAGTGACCGCTCAAACAGTGAGCAGTTCTTC. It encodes CASSDRSNSEQFF.

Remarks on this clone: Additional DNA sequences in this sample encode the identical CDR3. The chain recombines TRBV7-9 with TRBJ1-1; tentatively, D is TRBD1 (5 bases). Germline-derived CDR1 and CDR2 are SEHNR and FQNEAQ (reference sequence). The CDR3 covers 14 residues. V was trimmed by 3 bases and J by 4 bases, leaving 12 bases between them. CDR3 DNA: TGTGCCAGCAGCTTTCCCGGGGGTGGCACTGAAGCTTTCTTT. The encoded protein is CASSFPGGGTEAFF.

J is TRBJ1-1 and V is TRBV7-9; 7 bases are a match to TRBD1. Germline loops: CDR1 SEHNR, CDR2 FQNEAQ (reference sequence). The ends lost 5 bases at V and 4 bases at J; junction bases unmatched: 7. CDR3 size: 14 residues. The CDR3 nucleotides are TGTGCCAGCAGCCAATGGAGGGGGCCCACTGAAGCTTTCTTT. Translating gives CASSQWRGPTEAFF.

Written as DNA, the CDR3 is TGTGCCAGTAGCAATGGGGAATCCTACAATGAGCAGTTCTTC. Translated: CASSNGESYNEQFF. The J gene is TRBJ2-1, the V gene TRBV19; D is ambiguous. V gave up 6 bases and J gave up 1 base, with 10 bases separating them. The CDR3 is made up of 14 amino acids. CDR1 LNHDA and CDR2 SQIVND come from the germline V gene (reference sequence).

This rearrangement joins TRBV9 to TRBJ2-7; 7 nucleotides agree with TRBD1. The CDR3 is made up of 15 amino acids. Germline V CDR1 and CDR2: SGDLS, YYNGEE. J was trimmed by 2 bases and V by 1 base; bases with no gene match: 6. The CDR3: CASSVQGDRTYEQYF. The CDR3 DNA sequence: TGTGCCAGCAGCGTACAGGGGGACAGAACCTACGAGCAGTACTTC.

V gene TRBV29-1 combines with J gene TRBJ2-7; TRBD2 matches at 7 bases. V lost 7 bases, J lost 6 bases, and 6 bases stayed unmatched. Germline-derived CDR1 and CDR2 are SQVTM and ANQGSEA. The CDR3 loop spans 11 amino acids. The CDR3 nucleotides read TGCAGCGGGGAGTGGGGGGGCGAGCAGTACTTC. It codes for CSGEWGGEQYF.

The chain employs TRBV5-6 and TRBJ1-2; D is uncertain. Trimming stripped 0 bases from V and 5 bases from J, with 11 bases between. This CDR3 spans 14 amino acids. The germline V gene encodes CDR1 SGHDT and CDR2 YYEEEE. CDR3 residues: CASSLGEGWYGYTF. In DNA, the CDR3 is TGTGCCAGCAGCTTGGGCGAGGGATGGTATGGCTACACCTTC.

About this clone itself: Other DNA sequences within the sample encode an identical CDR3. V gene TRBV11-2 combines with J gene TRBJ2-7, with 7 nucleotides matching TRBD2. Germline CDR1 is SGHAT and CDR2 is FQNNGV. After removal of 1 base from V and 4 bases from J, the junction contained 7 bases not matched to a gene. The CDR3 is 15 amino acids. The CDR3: CASSLGAGASYEQYF. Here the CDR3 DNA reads TGTGCCAGCAGCTTAGGGGCGGGAGCGTCGTACGAGCAGTACTTC.

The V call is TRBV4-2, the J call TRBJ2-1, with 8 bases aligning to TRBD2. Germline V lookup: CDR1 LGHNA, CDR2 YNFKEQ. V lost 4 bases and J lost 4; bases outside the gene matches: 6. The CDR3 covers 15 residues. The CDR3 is CASSPDPGGYNEQFF. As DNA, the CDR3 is TGTGCCAGCAGCCCGGATCCGGGGGGGTACAATGAGCAGTTCTTC.

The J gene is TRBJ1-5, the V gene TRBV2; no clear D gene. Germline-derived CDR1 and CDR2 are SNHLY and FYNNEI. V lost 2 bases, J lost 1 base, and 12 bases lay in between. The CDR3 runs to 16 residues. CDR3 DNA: TGTGCCAGCAGTGAAATAGGGCGGAAAAGCAATCAGCCCCAGCATTTT. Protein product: CASSEIGRKSNQPQHF.

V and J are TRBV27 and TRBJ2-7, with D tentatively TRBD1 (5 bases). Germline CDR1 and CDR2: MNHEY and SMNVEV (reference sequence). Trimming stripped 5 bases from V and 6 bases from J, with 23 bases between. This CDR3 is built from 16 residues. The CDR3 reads CASSPPTMGPRSEQYF. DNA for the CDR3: TGTGCCAGCAGTCCCCCTACGATGGGGCCACGGAGCGAGCAGTACTTC.

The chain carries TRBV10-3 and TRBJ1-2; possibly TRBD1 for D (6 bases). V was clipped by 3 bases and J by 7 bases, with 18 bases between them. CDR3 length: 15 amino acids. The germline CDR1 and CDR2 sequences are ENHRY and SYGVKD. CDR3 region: CAISDPGQSEGGYTF. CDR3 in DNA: TGTGCCATCAGTGATCCGGGACAAAGCGAGGGTGGCTACACCTTC.

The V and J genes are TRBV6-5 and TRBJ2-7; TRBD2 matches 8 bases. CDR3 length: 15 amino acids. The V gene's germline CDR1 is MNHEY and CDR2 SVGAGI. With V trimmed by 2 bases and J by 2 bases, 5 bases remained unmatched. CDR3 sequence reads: CASSYGSGAPYEQYF. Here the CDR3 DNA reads TGTGCCAGCAGTTACGGTAGCGGGGCTCCCTACGAGCAGTACTTC.

DNA of the CDR3: TGCGCCAGCAGCCTTTCTGGACAGAACACCGGGGAGCTGTTTTTT. It translates to CASSLSGQNTGELFF. The chain is built from TRBV4-1 and TRBJ2-2; tentatively, D is TRBD1 (5 bases). V was trimmed by 4 bases and J by 1 base, leaving 10 bases between them. This CDR3 is 15 amino acids long. Per germline, CDR1 MGHRA and CDR2 YSYEKL.

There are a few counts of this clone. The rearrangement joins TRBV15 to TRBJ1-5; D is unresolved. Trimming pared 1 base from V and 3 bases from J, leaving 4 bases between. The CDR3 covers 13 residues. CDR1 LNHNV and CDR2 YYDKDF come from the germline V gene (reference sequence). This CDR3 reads CATSRVANQPQHF. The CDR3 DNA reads TGTGCCACCAGCAGAGTGGCCAATCAGCCCCAGCATTTT.

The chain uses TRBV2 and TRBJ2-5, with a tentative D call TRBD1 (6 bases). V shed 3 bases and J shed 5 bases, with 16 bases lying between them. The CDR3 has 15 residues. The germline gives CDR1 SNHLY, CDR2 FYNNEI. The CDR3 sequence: CASSDFLGARETQYF. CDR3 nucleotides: TGTGCCAGCAGTGATTTTCTGGGGGCGCGGGAGACCCAGTACTTC.